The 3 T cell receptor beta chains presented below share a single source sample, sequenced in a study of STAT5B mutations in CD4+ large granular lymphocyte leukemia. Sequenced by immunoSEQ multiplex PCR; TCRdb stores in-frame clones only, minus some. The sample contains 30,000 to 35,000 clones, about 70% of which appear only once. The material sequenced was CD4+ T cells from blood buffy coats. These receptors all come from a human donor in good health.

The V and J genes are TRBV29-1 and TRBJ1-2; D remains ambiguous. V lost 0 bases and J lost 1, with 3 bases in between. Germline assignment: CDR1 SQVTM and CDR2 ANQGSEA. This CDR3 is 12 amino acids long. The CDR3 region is CSVEDYNYGYTF. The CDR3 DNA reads TGCAGCGTTGAAGACTATAACTATGGCTACACCTTC.

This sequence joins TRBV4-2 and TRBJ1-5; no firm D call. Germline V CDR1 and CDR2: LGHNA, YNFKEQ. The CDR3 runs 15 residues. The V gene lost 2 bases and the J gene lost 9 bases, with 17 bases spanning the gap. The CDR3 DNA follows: TGTGCCAGCAGCCAAACCCACAGTGCACCCTCGCCCCAGCATTTT. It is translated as CASSQTHSAPSPQHF.

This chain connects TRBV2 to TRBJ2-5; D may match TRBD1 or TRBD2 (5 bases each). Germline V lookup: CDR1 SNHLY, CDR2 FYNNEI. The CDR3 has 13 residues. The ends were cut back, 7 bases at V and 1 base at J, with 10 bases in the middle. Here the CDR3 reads CASKRGIQETQYF. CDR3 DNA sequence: TGTGCCAGCAAGAGGGGAATCCAAGAGACCCAGTACTTC.